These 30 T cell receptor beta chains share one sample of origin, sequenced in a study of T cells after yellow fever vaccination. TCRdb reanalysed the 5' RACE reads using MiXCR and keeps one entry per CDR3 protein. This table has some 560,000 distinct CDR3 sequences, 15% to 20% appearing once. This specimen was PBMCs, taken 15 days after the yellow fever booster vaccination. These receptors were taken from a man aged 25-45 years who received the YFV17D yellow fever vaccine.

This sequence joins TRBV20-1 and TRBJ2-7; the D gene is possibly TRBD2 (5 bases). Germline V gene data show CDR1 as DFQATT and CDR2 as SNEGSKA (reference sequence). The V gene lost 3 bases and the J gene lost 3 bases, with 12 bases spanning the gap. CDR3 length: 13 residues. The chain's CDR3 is CSARSTGSYEQYF. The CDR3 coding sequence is TGCAGTGCTAGGTCCACGGGAAGCTACGAGCAGTACTTC.

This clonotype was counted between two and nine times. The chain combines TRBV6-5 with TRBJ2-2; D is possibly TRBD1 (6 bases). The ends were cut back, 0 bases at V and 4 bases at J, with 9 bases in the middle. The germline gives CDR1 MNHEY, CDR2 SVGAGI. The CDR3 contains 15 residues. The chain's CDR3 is CASSYSDSVTGELFF. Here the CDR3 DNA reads TGTGCCAGCAGTTACTCGGACAGTGTCACCGGGGAGCTGTTTTTT.

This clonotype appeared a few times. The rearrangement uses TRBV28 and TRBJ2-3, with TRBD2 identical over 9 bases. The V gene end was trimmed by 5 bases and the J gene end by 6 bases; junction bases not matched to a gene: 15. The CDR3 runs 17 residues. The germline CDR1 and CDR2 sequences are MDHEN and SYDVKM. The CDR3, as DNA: TGTGCCAGCAGTCTTCGACTAGCGGCTCATCCGGGGGATACGCAGTATTTT. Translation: CASSLRLAAHPGDTQYF.

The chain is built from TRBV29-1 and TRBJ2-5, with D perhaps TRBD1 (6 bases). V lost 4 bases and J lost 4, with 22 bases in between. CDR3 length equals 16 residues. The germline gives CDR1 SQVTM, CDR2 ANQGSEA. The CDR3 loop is CSVGRGVELAAETQYF. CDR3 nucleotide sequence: TGCAGCGTTGGCAGGGGCGTTGAATTGGCCGCAGAGACCCAGTACTTC.

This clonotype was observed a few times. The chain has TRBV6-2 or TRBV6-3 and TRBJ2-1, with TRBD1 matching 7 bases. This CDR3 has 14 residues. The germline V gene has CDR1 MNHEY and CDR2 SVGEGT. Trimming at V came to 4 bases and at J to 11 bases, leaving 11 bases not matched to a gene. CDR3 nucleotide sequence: TGTGCCAGCAGTTCACCCCCTCGACAGGGACAGCAGTTCTTC. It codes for CASSSPPRQGQQFF.

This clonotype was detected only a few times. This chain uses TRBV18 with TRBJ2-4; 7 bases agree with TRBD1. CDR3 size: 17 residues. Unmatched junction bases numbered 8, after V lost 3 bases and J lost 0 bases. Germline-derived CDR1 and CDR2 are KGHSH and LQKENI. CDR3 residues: CASSPTGVRQAKNIQYF. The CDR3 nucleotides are TGTGCCAGCTCACCTACAGGGGTTCGACAAGCCAAAAACATTCAGTACTTC.

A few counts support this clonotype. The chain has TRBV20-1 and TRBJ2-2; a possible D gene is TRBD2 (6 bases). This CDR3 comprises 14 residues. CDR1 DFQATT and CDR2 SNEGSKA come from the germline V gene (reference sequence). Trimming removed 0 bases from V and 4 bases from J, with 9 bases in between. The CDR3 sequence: CSARELEGTGELFF. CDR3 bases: TGCAGTGCTAGAGAGTTGGAGGGCACCGGGGAGCTGTTTTTT.

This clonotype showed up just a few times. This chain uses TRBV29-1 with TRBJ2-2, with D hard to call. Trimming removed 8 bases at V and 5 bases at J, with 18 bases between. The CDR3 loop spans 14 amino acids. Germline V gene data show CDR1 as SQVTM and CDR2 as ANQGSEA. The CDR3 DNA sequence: TGCAGCATCGACCCTGGGGTGGGGACCGGGGAGCTGTTTTTT. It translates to CSIDPGVGTGELFF.

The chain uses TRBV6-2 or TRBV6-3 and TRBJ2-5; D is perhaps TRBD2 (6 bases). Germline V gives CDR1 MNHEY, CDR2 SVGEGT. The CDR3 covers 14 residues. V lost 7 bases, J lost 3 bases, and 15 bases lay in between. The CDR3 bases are TGTGCCAGCAATAGACTAGGGACCAAAGAGACCCAGTACTTC. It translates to CASNRLGTKETQYF.

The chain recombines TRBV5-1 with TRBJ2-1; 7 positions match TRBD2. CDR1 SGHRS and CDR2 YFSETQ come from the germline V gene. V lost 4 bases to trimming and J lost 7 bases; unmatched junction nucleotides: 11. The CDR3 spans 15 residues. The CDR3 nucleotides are TGCGCCAGCAGCCGGGAGGCTGTTTCGGTTAATGAGCAGTTCTTC. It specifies CASSREAVSVNEQFF.

The CDR3 reads CASSTLAGGTDTQYF. Written as DNA, the CDR3 is TGTGCCAGCAGCACTCTAGCGGGAGGTACAGATACGCAGTATTTT. The rearrangement links TRBV28 to TRBJ2-3, with TRBD2 matching over 11 bases. The CDR3 has 15 residues. Trimming at V came to 6 bases and at J to 3 bases, leaving 5 bases not matched to a gene. Germline V gene sequence: CDR1 MDHEN, CDR2 SYDVKM.

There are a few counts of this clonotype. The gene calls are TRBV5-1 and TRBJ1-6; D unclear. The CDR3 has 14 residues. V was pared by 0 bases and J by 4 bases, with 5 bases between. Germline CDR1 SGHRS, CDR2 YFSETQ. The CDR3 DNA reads TGCGCCAGCAGCTTGGACGGATATAATTCACCCCTCCACTTT. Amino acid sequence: CASSLDGYNSPLHF.

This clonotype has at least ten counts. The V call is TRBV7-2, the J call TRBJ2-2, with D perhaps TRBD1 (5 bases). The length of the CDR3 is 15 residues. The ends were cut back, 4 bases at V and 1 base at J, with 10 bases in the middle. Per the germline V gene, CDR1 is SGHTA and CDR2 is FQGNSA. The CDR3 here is CASSYQTGNTGELFF. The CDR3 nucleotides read TGTGCCAGCAGCTACCAAACAGGGAACACCGGGGAGCTGTTTTTT. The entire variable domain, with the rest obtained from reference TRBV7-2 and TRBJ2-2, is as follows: GAGVSQSPSNKVTEKGKDVELRCDPISGHTALYWYRQSLGQGLEFLIYFQGNSAPDKSGLPSDRFSAERTGGSVSTLTIQRTQQEDSAVYLCASSYQTGNTGELFFGEGSRLTVL.

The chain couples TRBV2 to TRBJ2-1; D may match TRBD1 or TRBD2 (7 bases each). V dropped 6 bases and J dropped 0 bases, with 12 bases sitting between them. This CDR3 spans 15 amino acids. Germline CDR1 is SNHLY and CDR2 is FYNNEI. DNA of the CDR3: TGTGCCAGCAGGTCAGGGGGGGGCTCCTACAATGAGCAGTTCTTC. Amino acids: CASRSGGGSYNEQFF. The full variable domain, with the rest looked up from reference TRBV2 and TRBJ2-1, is EPEVTQTPSHQVTQMGQEVILRCVPISNHLYFYWYRQILGQKVEFLVSFYNNEISEKSEIFDDQFSVERPDGSNFTLKIRSTKLEDSAMYFCASRSGGGSYNEQFFGPGTRLTVL.

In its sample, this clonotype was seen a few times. CDR3: CASSQAQNYGYTF. CDR3 DNA: TGTGCCAGCAGCCAAGCACAGAACTATGGCTACACCTTC. This chain connects TRBV14 to TRBJ1-2; D not resolved. V was trimmed by 1 base and J by 2 bases, leaving 5 bases between them. CDR3 size: 13 residues. From germline, CDR1 is SGHDN and CDR2 FVKESK.

In DNA form, the CDR3 reads TGTGCCACTACGAAAGCGGGGCTCCACGAGCAGTACTTC. Its translation: CATTKAGLHEQYF. V is TRBV27 and J is TRBJ2-7; 7 bases align to TRBD2. The CDR3 has 13 residues. The germline gives CDR1 MNHEY, CDR2 SMNVEV (reference sequence). Trimming took 10 bases from V and 5 from J; bases not matched to a gene: 11.

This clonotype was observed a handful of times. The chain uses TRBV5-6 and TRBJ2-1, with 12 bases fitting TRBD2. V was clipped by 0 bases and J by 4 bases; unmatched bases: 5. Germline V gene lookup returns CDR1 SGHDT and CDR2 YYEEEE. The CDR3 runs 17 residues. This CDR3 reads CASSLAGLAGPYNEQFF. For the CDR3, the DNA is TGTGCCAGCAGCTTGGCCGGACTAGCGGGACCTTACAATGAGCAGTTCTTC. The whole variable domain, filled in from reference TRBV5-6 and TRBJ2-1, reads DAGVTQSPTHLIKTRGQQVTLRCSPKSGHDTVSWYQQALGQGPQFIFQYYEEEERQRGNFPDRFSGHQFPNYSSELNVNALLLGDSALYLCASSLAGLAGPYNEQFFGPGTRLTVL.

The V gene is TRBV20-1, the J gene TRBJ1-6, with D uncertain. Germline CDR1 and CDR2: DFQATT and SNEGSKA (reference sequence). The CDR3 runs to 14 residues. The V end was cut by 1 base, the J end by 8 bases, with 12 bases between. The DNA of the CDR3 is TGCAGTGCTAGAGCTGTCTCTCAGCATTCACCCCTCCACTTT. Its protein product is CSARAVSQHSPLHF.

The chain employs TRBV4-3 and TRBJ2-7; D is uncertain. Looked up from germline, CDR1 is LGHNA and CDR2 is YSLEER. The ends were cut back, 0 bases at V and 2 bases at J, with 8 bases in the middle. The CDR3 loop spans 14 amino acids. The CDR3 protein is CASSQDIGPYEQYF. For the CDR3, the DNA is TGCGCCAGCAGCCAAGATATTGGCCCCTACGAGCAGTACTTC.

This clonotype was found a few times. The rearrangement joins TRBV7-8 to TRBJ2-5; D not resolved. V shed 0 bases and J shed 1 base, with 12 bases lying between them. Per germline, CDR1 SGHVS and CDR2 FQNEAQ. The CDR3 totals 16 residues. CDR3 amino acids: CASSLAAQMIQETQYF. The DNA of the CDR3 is TGTGCCAGCAGCTTAGCTGCCCAGATGATCCAAGAGACCCAGTACTTC.

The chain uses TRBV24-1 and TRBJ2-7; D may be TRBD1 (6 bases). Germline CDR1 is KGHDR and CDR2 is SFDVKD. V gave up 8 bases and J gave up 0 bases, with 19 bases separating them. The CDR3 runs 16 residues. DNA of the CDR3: TGTGCCACCAATCGACCCCGGGACAAGAGCTCCTACGAGCAGTACTTC. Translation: CATNRPRDKSSYEQYF.

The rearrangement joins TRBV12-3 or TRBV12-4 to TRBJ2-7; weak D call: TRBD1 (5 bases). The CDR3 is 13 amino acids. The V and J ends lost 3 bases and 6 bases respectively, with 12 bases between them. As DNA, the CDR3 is TGTGCCAGCAGTTTTGCGATTACAGGCGAGCAGTACTTC. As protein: CASSFAITGEQYF.

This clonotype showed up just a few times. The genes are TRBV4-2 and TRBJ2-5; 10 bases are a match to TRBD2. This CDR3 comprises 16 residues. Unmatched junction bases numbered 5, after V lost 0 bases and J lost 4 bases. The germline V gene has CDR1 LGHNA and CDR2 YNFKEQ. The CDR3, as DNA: TGTGCCAGCAGCCAAGAAAGGAGGACTAGCGGAGAGACCCAGTACTTC. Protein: CASSQERRTSGETQYF.

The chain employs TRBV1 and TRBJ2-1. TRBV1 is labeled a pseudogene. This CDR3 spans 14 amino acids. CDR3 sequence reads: CTSSLDASYNEQFF. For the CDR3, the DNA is TGCACCAGCAGCTTAGACGCGTCCTACAATGAGCAGTTCTTC.

CDR3 DNA sequence: TGTGCCAGCAGCCAGAACAGGGTATTAGGTAATGAGCAGTTCTTC. Translated, it gives CASSQNRVLGNEQFF. This chain uses TRBV12-3 or TRBV12-4 with TRBJ2-1, with a possible D match to TRBD1 (6 bases). The CDR3 spans 15 residues. V was pared by 6 bases and J by 7 bases, with 19 bases between.

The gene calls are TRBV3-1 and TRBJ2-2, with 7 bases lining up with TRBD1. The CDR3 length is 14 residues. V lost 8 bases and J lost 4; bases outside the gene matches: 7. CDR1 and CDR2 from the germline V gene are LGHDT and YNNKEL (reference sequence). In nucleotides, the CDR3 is TGTGCCAGCGCGACAGGGTACGGCACCGGGGAGCTGTTTTTT. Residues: CASATGYGTGELFF.

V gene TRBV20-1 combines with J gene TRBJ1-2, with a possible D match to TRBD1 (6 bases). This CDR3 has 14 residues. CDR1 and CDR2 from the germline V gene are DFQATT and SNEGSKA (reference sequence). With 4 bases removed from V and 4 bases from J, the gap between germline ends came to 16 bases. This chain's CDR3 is CSAISGGRGYGYTF. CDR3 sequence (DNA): TGCAGTGCTATCTCGGGAGGCAGGGGCTATGGCTACACCTTC.

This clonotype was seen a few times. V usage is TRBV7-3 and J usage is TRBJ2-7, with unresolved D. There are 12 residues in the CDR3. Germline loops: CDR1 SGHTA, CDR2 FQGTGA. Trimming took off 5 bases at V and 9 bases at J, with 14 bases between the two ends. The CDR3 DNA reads TGTGCCAGCAGCCAACGAGATGGTCGGCAGTACTTC. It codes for CASSQRDGRQYF.

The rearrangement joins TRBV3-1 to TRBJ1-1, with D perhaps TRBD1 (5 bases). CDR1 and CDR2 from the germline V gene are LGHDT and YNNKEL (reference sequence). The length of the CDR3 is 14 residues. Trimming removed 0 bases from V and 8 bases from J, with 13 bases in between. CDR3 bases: TGTGCCAGCAGCCAAGATGCCGGAGGGACGGAAGCTTTCTTT. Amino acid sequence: CASSQDAGGTEAFF.

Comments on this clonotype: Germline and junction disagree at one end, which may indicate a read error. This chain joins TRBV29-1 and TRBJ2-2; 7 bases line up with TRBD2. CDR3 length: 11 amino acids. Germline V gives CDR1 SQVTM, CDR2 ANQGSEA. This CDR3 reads CSGQGSGELFF. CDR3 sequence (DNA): TGTAGCGGGCAGGGATCCGGGGAGCTGTTTTTT.